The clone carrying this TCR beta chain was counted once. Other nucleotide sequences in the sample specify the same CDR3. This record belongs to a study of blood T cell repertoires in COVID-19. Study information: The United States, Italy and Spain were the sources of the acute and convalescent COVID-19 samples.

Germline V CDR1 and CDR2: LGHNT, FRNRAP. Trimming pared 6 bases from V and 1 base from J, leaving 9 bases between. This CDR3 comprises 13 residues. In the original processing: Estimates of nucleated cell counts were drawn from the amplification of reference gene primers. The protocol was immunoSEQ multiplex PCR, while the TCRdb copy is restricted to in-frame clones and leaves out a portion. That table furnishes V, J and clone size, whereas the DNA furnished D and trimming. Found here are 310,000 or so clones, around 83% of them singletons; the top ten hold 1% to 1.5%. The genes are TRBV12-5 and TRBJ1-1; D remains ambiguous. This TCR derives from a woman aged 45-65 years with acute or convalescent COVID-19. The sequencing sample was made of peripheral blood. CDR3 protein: CASGFTANTEAFF. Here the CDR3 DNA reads TGTGCTAGTGGCTTTACAGCGAACACTGAAGCTTTCTTT.